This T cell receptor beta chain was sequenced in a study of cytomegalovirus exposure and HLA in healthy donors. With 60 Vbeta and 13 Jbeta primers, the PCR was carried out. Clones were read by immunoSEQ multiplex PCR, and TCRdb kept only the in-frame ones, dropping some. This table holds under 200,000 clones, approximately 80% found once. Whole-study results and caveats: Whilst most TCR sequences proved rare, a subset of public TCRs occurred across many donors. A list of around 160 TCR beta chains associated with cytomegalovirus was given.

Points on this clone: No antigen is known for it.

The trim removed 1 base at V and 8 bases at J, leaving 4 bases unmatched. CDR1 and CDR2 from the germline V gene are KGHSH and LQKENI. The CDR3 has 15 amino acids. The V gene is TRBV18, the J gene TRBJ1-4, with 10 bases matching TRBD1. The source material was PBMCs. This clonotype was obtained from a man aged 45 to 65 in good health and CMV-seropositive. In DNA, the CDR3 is TGTGCCAGCTCACCACGACAGGGGGCGGACGAAAAACTGTTTTTT. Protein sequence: CASSPRQGADEKLFF.